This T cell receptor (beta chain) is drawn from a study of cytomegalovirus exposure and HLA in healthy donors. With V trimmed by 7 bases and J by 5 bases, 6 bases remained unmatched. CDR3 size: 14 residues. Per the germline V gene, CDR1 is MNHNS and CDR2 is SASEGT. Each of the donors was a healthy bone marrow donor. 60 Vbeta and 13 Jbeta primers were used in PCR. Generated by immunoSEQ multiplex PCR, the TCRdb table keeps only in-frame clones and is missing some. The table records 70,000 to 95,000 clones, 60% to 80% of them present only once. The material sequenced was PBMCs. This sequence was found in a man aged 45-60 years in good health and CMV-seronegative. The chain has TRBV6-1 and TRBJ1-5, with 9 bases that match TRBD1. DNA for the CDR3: TGTGCCAGCAACCAACAGGGGGCTTATCAGCCCCAGCATTTT. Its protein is CASNQQGAYQPQHF.